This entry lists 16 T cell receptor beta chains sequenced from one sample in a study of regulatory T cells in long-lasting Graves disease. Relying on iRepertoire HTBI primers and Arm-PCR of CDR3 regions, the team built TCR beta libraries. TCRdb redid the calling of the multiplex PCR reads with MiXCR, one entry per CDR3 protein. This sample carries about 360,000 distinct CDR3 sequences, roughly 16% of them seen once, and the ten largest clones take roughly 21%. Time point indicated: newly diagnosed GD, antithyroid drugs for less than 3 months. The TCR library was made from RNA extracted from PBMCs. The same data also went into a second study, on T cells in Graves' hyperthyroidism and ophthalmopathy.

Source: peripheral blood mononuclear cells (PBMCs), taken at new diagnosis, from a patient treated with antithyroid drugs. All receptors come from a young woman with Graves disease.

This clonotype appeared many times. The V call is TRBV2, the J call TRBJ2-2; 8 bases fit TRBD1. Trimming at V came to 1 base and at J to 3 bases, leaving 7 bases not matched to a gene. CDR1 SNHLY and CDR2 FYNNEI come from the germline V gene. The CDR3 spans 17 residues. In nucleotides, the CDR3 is TGTGCCAGCAGTGAAGGCGACAGGGGACGTTACACCGGGGAGCTGTTTTTT. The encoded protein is CASSEGDRGRYTGELFF. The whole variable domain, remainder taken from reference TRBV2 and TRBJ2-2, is EPEVTQTPSHQVTQMGQEVILRCVPISNHLYFYWYRQILGQKVEFLVSFYNNEISEKSEIFDDQFSVERPDGSNFTLKIRSTKLEDSAMYFCASSEGDRGRYTGELFFGEGSRLTVL.

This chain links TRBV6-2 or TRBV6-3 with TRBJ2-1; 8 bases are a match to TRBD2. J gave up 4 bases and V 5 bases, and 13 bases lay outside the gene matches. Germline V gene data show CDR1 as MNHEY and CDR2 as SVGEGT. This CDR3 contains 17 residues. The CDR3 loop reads CASSLSEASGLYNEQFF. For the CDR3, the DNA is TGTGCCAGCAGTCTCTCGGAGGCTAGCGGGTTGTACAATGAGCAGTTCTTC.

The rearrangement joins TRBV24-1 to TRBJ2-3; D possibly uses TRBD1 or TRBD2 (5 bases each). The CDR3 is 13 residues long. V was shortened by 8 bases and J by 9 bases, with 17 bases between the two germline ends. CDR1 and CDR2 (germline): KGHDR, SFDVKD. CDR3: CATTRDGTGTQYF. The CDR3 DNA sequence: TGTGCCACCACGAGAGACGGGACGGGGACGCAGTATTTT.

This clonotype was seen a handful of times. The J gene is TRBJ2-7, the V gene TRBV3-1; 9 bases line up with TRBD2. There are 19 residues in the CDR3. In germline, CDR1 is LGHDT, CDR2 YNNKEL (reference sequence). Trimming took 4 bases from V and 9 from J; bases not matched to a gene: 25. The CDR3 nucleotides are TGTGCCAGCAGCCCCGGACTAGTAATCCGCGGGAGGGAAACGTTTATGCAGTACTTC. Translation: CASSPGLVIRGRETFMQYF.

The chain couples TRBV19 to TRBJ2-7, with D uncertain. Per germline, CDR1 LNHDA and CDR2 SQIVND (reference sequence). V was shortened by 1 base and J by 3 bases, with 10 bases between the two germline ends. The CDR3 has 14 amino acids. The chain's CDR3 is CASSIGHSRYEQYF. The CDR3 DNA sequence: TGTGCCAGTAGTATAGGGCATAGCCGCTACGAGCAGTACTTC. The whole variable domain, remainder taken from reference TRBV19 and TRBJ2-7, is DGGITQSPKYLFRKEGQNVTLSCEQNLNHDAMYWYRQDPGQGLRLIYYSQIVNDFQKGDIAEGYSVSREKKESFPLTVTSAQKNPTAFYLCASSIGHSRYEQYFGPGTRLTVT.

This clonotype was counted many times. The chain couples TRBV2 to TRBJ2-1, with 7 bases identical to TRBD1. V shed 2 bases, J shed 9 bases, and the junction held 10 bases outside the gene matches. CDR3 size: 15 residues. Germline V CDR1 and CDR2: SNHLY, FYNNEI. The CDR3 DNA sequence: TGTGCCAGCAGTGAAAAGGGGGCGAATCTTAGTGAGCAGTTCTTC. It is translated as CASSEKGANLSEQFF.

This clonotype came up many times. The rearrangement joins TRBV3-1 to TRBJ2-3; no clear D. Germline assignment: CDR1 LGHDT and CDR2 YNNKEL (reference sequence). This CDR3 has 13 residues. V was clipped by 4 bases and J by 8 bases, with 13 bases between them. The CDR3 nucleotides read TGTGCCAGCAGCCTAGAAGGACCCGGTACGCAGTATTTT. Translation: CASSLEGPGTQYF.

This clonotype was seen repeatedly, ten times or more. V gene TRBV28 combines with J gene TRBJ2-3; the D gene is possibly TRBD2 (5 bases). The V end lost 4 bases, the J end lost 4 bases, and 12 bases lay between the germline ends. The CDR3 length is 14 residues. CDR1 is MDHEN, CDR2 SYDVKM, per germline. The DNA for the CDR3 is TGTGCCAGCAGTTCACGTACGGAGGCAGATACGCAGTATTTT. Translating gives CASSSRTEADTQYF.

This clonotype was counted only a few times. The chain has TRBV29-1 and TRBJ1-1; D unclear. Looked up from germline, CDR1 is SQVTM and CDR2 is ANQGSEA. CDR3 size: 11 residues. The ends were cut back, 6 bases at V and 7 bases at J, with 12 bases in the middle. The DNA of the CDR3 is TGCAGCGTAATGCAGACGCGTGAAGCTTTCTTT. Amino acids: CSVMQTREAFF.

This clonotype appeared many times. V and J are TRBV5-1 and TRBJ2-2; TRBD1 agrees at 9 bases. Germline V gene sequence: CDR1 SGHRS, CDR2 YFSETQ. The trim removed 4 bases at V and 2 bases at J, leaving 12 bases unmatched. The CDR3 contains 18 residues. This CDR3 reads CASSIQGASPTNTGELFF. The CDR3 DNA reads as TGCGCCAGCAGCATACAGGGGGCGTCCCCCACTAACACCGGGGAGCTGTTTTTT.

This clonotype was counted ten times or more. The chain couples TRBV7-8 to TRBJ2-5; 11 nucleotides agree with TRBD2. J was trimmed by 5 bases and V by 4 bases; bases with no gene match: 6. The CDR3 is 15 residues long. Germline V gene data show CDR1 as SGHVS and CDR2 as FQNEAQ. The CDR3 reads CASSSLAGGPETQYF. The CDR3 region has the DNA TGTGCCAGCAGCTCTTTAGCGGGGGGGCCCGAGACCCAGTACTTC.

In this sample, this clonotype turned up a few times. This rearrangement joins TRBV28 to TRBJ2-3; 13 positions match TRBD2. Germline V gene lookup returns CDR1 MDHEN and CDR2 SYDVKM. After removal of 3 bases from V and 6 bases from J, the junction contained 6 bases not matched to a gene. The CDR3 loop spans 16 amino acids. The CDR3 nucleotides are TGTGCCAGCAGTTTTACTAGCGGGAGGGCCATCGATACGCAGTATTTT. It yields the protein CASSFTSGRAIDTQYF.

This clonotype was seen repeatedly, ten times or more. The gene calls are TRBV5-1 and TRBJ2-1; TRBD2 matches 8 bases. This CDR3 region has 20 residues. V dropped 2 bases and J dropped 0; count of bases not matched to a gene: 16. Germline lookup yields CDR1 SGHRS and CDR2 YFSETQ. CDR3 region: CASSFPQAPIAGHSYNEQFF. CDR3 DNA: TGCGCCAGCAGCTTTCCCCAAGCACCCATAGCGGGGCACTCCTACAATGAGCAGTTCTTC.

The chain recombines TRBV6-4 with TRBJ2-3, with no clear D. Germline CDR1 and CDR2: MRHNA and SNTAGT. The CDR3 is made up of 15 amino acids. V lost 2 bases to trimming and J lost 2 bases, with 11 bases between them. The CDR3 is CASSDAKAPTDTQYF. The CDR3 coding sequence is TGTGCCAGCAGTGACGCCAAGGCCCCCACAGATACGCAGTATTTT.

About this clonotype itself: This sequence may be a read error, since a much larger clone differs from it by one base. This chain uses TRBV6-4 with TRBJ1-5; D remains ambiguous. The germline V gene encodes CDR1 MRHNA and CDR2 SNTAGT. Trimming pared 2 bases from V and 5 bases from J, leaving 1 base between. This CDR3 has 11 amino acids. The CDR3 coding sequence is TGTGCCAGCAGTGACGATCAGCCCCAGCATTTT. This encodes CASSDDQPQHF.

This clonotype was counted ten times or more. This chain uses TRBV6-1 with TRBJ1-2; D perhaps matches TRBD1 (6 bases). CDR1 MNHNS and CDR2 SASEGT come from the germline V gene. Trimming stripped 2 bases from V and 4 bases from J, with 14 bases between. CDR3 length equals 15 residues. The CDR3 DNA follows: TGTGCCAGCAGTGAACTGGGACACCTAACCTATGGCTACACCTTC. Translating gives CASSELGHLTYGYTF.